These 15 T cell receptor beta chains originate from one sample sequenced in a study of shared clonotypes between healthy human individuals. Clones were read by immunoSEQ multiplex PCR, and TCRdb kept only the in-frame ones, dropping some. The profile shows over a million clones, roughly 96% of them singletons. The sample comprised naive CD4+ T cells sorted from blood. Subset defined: CD45RA+ positively selected. Receptor source: a man aged 25-45 years in good health.

The chain is built from TRBV28 and TRBJ2-3, with 8 bases identical to TRBD2. This CDR3 has 16 residues. Per germline, CDR1 MDHEN and CDR2 SYDVKM. Losses at the gene ends were 5 bases for V and 5 bases for J; bases not matched to a gene: 12. In nucleotides, the CDR3 is TGTGCCAGCAGTAACCCTAGCGGGCCTCTCGGAGATACGCAGTATTTT. Translated: CASSNPSGPLGDTQYF.

A word on this clone: Other DNA sequences from this sample encode an identical CDR3 as well. CDR3 protein: CASSSTSGRGHEQFF. CDR3 DNA sequence: TGTGCCAGCAGCTCGACTAGCGGGAGAGGGCATGAGCAGTTCTTC. The V and J genes are TRBV7-2 and TRBJ2-1, with TRBD2 matching 12 bases. The ends lost 4 bases at V and 8 bases at J; junction bases unmatched: 6. The CDR3 loop spans 15 amino acids. Germline V gene sequence: CDR1 SGHTA, CDR2 FQGNSA.

The gene calls are TRBV4-3 and TRBJ1-4; TRBD1 agrees at 8 bases. CDR3 length equals 17 residues. Per germline, CDR1 LGHNA and CDR2 YSLEER. Trimming cost V 1 base and J 2 bases; bases outside gene matches: 6. The CDR3 nucleotides read TGCGCCAGCAGCCAAGTGGGCAGGGGGCGGACTAATGAAAAACTGTTTTTT. Translation: CASSQVGRGRTNEKLFF.

This chain links TRBV6-1 with TRBJ2-5; 8 nucleotides line up with TRBD1. Germline V gives CDR1 MNHNS, CDR2 SASEGT. Trimming took 4 bases from V and 3 from J; bases not matched to a gene: 13. This CDR3 spans 17 amino acids. The CDR3 bases are TGTGCCAGCAGTGGATCAATGAGACAGGGGATCAAAGAGACCCAGTACTTC. Its translation is CASSGSMRQGIKETQYF.

The J gene is TRBJ2-1, the V gene TRBV28, with 9 positions matching TRBD1. The CDR3 runs 19 residues. CDR1 is MDHEN and CDR2 is SYDVKM in the germline V gene. Unmatched junction bases numbered 14, after V lost 5 bases and J lost 0 bases. The CDR3, as DNA: TGTGCCAGCAGTGGTCGGGACAGGGAGGTTGGTAGCTCCTACAATGAGCAGTTCTTC. Amino acid sequence: CASSGRDREVGSSYNEQFF.

CDR3 sequence: CASSLFSSGNTIYF. CDR3 DNA: TGCGCCAGCAGCTTATTCTCCTCTGGAAACACCATATATTTT. The chain joins TRBV5-1 to TRBJ1-3; no definite D call. Germline assignment: CDR1 SGHRS and CDR2 YFSETQ. Deletions cut 2 bases from V and 0 bases from J, with 6 bases between. The CDR3 covers 14 residues.

The genes are TRBV7-9 and TRBJ2-7; possible D gene TRBD1, 6 bases. The CDR3 runs to 15 residues. Germline loops: CDR1 SEHNR, CDR2 FQNEAQ (reference sequence). Trimming left V 5 bases short and J 3 bases short, with 17 bases between. The CDR3 region has the DNA TGTGCCAGCAGCCCAGACCCCACAGGGTTCTACGAGCAGTACTTC. Protein sequence: CASSPDPTGFYEQYF.

This chain uses TRBV7-6 with TRBJ2-7, with 11 positions matching TRBD2. Germline-derived CDR1 and CDR2 are SGHVS and FNYEAQ. Germline trimming cut 4 bases from V and 4 bases from J; bases unmatched to any gene: 6. The CDR3 runs to 15 residues. CDR3 sequence: CASSSTSGSIYEQYF. In DNA form, the CDR3 reads TGTGCCAGCAGCTCCACTAGCGGGAGTATATACGAGCAGTACTTC.

V usage is TRBV19 and J usage is TRBJ2-5; no reliable D call. Germline-derived CDR1 and CDR2 are LNHDA and SQIVND (reference sequence). V lost 5 bases, J lost 4 bases, and 5 bases lay in between. This CDR3 spans 11 amino acids. CDR3 amino acids: CASSRTETQYF. The CDR3 region has the DNA TGTGCCAGTAGTCGAACAGAGACCCAGTACTTC.

This chain links TRBV7-2 with TRBJ2-7; 9 bases match TRBD2. In germline, CDR1 is SGHTA, CDR2 FQGNSA. The J segment lost 4 bases and the V segment lost 6 bases, leaving 10 bases of the junction unmatched. The CDR3 is made up of 15 amino acids. This CDR3 is CASRPLRSGGYEQYF. The CDR3, as DNA: TGTGCCAGCAGACCCTTACGGAGCGGGGGGTACGAGCAGTACTTC.

The table lists this clone with a count of one. This sequence joins TRBV7-6 and TRBJ2-3, with D maybe TRBD1 (6 bases). Germline V gene lookup returns CDR1 SGHVS and CDR2 FNYEAQ. Trimming pared 1 base from V and 3 bases from J, leaving 14 bases between. This CDR3 comprises 16 residues. The CDR3 sequence: CASSLGSQGKTDTQYF. The CDR3 region has the DNA TGTGCCAGCAGCTTAGGGTCCCAGGGGAAGACAGATACGCAGTATTTT.

As to this clone: Other DNA variants within this sample encode the same CDR3. The V and J genes are TRBV15 and TRBJ1-5, with D hard to call. Germline-derived CDR1 and CDR2 are LNHNV and YYDKDF (reference sequence). V lost 1 base and J 0 bases, leaving 4 bases between the germline ends. The CDR3 consists of 14 residues. The CDR3 DNA reads TGTGCCACCAGCAGAGGGGATAGCAATCAGCCCCAGCATTTT. Protein product: CATSRGDSNQPQHF.

This clone has just one count. The V call is TRBV5-1, the J call TRBJ2-7; 9 bases are a match to TRBD1. Per germline, CDR1 SGHRS and CDR2 YFSETQ. V lost 4 bases, J lost 3 bases, and 5 bases stayed unmatched. There are 14 residues in the CDR3. In DNA, the CDR3 is TGCGCCAGCAGCATGACAGGGGGACTCTACGAGCAGTACTTC. Its protein is CASSMTGGLYEQYF.

The chain couples TRBV4-3 to TRBJ2-5, with TRBD2 matching 8 bases. Germline V gene sequence: CDR1 LGHNA, CDR2 YSLEER. The CDR3 sequence is 14 residues long. V lost 4 bases to trimming and J lost 9 bases; unmatched junction nucleotides: 10. CDR3 DNA sequence: TGCGCCAGCAGCCGAGAGCGGGAGCGGCAAGCCCAGTACTTC. It yields the protein CASSRERERQAQYF.

V is TRBV7-9 and J is TRBJ2-7, with 8 bases matching TRBD1. The V and J ends lost 0 bases and 5 bases, in that order; junction bases with no gene match: 3. CDR1 SEHNR and CDR2 FQNEAQ come from the germline V gene (reference sequence). CDR3 length equals 14 residues. CDR3 nucleotides: TGTGCCAGCAGCTTAGCCGGGACAGGTCACGAGCAGTACTTC. Translation: CASSLAGTGHEQYF.